A selection of T cell receptor beta chains follows, all from one sample in a study of a mutant IDH1 vaccine in newly diagnosed glioma. Some clones are missing from TCRdb's copy, which holds only in-frame ones; the method was immunoSEQ multiplex PCR. The table includes around 70,000 clones, 84% detected once. Their antigens remain unidentified. The material sequenced was PBMCs, taken from a glioma patient whose treatment included an IDH1 peptide vaccine. These receptors came from a man in his late teens or twenties with glioma. CDR3s include the opening cysteine and the closing phenylalanine or tryptophan. The D gene is left open where the match is weak. Size is omitted from some rows. Given values are once, few, many or a class for expanded clones.

j_gene: TRBJ2-7
v_gene: TRBV27
d_gene: TRBD2
abundance: .
CDR3aa: CASSLSGGGLYEQYF
CDR3nt: TGTGCCAGCAGTTTATCCGGCGGGGGGCTCTACGAGCAGTACTTC

j_gene: TRBJ1-2
v_gene: TRBV7-9
d_gene: .
abundance: few
CDR3aa: CASSFGTLGGYGYTF
CDR3nt: TGTGCCAGCAGCTTCGGGACTCTCGGAGGCTATGGCTACACCTTC

j_gene: TRBJ1-6
v_gene: TRBV30
d_gene: TRBD1
abundance: .
CDR3aa: CAWSFRQGANSPLHF
CDR3nt: TGTGCCTGGAGTTTCCGACAGGGAGCTAATTCACCCCTCCACTTT

j_gene: TRBJ1-5
v_gene: TRBV19
d_gene: .
abundance: .
CDR3aa: CASSASGTVNQPQHF
CDR3nt: TGTGCCAGTAGTGCGTCAGGGACGGTCAATCAGCCCCAGCATTTT

j_gene: TRBJ1-1
v_gene: TRBV6-5
d_gene: TRBD1
abundance: .
CDR3aa: CASSSRDRGLLAFF
CDR3nt: TGTGCCAGCAGTTCCCGGGACAGGGGGCTGCTGGCTTTCTTT

j_gene: TRBJ1-1
v_gene: TRBV6-5
d_gene: .
abundance: .
CDR3aa: CASSYSGTANTEAFF
CDR3nt: TGTGCCAGCAGTTACTCCGGGACGGCGAACACTGAAGCTTTCTTT

j_gene: TRBJ1-5
v_gene: TRBV18
d_gene: TRBD1
abundance: .
CDR3aa: CASSPTGGPSNQPQHF
CDR3nt: TGTGCCAGCTCACCCACAGGGGGGCCTAGCAATCAGCCCCAGCATTTT

j_gene: TRBJ2-2
v_gene: TRBV9
d_gene: TRBD2
abundance: .
CDR3aa: CASSAVGSGLAQELFF
CDR3nt: TGTGCCAGCAGCGCGGTAGGCTCGGGACTAGCGCAGGAGCTGTTTTTT

j_gene: TRBJ1-2
v_gene: TRBV2
d_gene: .
abundance: .
CDR3aa: CASTLDRINYGYTF
CDR3nt: TGTGCCAGCACCCTGGACCGGATTAACTATGGCTACACCTTC

j_gene: TRBJ1-2
v_gene: TRBV2
d_gene: .
abundance: .
CDR3aa: CASRSEQVNYGYTF
CDR3nt: TGTGCCAGCAGATCCGAACAGGTTAACTATGGCTACACCTTC

j_gene: TRBJ2-3
v_gene: TRBV7-2
d_gene: .
abundance: .
CDR3aa: CASSLAGGGAEDTQYF
CDR3nt: TGTGCCAGCAGCTTAGCGGGAGGGGGGGCTGAGGATACGCAGTATTTT

j_gene: TRBJ1-2
v_gene: TRBV19
d_gene: .
abundance: .
CDR3aa: CASSWGSDGGFGGYTF
CDR3nt: TGTGCCAGTAGTTGGGGATCAGACGGGGGTTTTGGTGGCTACACCTTC

j_gene: TRBJ2-3
v_gene: TRBV18
d_gene: .
abundance: few
CDR3aa: CASSPTTSTDTQYF
CDR3nt: TGTGCCAGCTCACCCACAACCAGCACAGATACGCAGTATTTT

j_gene: TRBJ1-5
v_gene: TRBV19
d_gene: .
abundance: once
CDR3aa: CASTDFGVNQPQHF
CDR3nt: TGTGCCAGTACCGACTTCGGGGTAAATCAGCCCCAGCATTTT

j_gene: TRBJ1-1
v_gene: TRBV7-2
d_gene: .
abundance: once
CDR3aa: CASSLGWLNTEAFF
CDR3nt: TGTGCCAGCAGCTTAGGGTGGTTGAACACTGAAGCTTTCTTT

j_gene: TRBJ1-1
v_gene: TRBV13
d_gene: .
abundance: few
CDR3aa: CASSFTLDNTEAFF
CDR3nt: TGTGCCAGCAGTTTTACCTTAGATAACACTGAAGCTTTCTTT

j_gene: TRBJ2-2
v_gene: TRBV14
d_gene: .
abundance: .
CDR3aa: CASSRTGGPVTGELFF
CDR3nt: TGTGCCAGCAGCCGAACCGGGGGGCCGGTCACCGGGGAGCTGTTTTTT

j_gene: TRBJ2-3
v_gene: TRBV5-1
d_gene: .
abundance: .
CDR3aa: CASSPTGASTDTQYF
CDR3nt: TGCGCCAGCAGCCCGACGGGCGCTAGCACAGATACGCAGTATTTT

j_gene: TRBJ2-7
v_gene: TRBV11-3
d_gene: .
abundance: .
CDR3aa: CASSLGGSRDHEQYF
CDR3nt: TGTGCCAGCAGCTTGGGTGGCAGCAGGGACCACGAGCAGTACTTC

j_gene: TRBJ1-2
v_gene: TRBV4-3
d_gene: TRBD1
abundance: .
CDR3aa: CASSQDRSPGGLYGYTF
CDR3nt: TGCGCCAGCAGCCAAGACCGAAGTCCAGGGGGACTCTATGGCTACACCTTC

j_gene: TRBJ2-7
v_gene: TRBV6-6
d_gene: .
abundance: .
CDR3aa: CASSPLISREQYF
CDR3nt: TGTGCCAGCAGCCCACTAATTTCTCGCGAGCAGTACTTC

j_gene: TRBJ1-4
v_gene: TRBV25-1
d_gene: TRBD1
abundance: .
CDR3aa: CASRGQGAGDEKLFF
CDR3nt: TGTGCCAGCAGAGGACAGGGGGCAGGGGATGAAAAACTGTTTTTT

j_gene: TRBJ2-7
v_gene: TRBV5-1
d_gene: .
abundance: .
CDR3aa: CASSLVSHYEQYF
CDR3nt: TGCGCCAGCAGCTTGGTGTCTCACTACGAGCAGTACTTC

j_gene: TRBJ2-1
v_gene: TRBV6-1
d_gene: TRBD2
abundance: .
CDR3aa: CASSEAWVAGPFADGFF
CDR3nt: TGTGCCAGCAGTGAAGCGTGGGTAGCGGGCCCCTTTGCTGATGGGTTCTTC

j_gene: TRBJ2-7
v_gene: TRBV6-1
d_gene: .
abundance: .
CDR3aa: CASSEGPSYEQYF
CDR3nt: TGTGCCAGCAGTGAAGGGCCCTCCTACGAGCAGTACTTC

j_gene: TRBJ2-3
v_gene: TRBV5-4
d_gene: .
abundance: .
CDR3aa: CASSLPRTDTQYF
CDR3nt: TGTGCCAGCAGTCTACCGAGGACAGATACGCAGTATTTT

j_gene: TRBJ2-6
v_gene: TRBV7-6
d_gene: TRBD1
abundance: .
CDR3aa: CASSFDRGSGANVLTF
CDR3nt: TGTGCCAGCAGCTTCGACAGGGGCTCTGGGGCCAACGTCCTGACTTTC

j_gene: TRBJ1-1
v_gene: TRBV5-1
d_gene: TRBD1
abundance: .
CDR3aa: CASSLTGDTEAFF
CDR3nt: TGCGCCAGCAGCTTGACAGGGGACACTGAAGCTTTCTTT

j_gene: TRBJ2-5
v_gene: TRBV7-9
d_gene: TRBD1
abundance: few
CDR3aa: CASSSPLRTGEETQYF
CDR3nt: TGTGCCAGCAGCTCGCCTTTGCGGACAGGTGAAGAGACCCAGTACTTC

j_gene: TRBJ2-1
v_gene: TRBV6-6
d_gene: TRBD2
abundance: .
CDR3aa: CASSYWGGGGSNEQFF
CDR3nt: TGTGCCAGCAGTTACTGGGGCGGGGGAGGTAGCAATGAGCAGTTCTTC

j_gene: TRBJ2-7
v_gene: TRBV21-1
d_gene: .
abundance: .
CDR3aa: CASSRTITGLAGGDPTYEQYF
CDR3nt: TGTGCCAGCAGCCGAACCATCACTGGACTAGCGGGAGGGGACCCTACCTACGAGCAGTACTTC

j_gene: TRBJ2-7
v_gene: TRBV5-6
d_gene: TRBD1
abundance: .
CDR3aa: CASSWGQGAQINEQYF
CDR3nt: TGTGCCAGCAGCTGGGGTCAGGGGGCCCAGATCAACGAGCAGTACTTC

j_gene: TRBJ1-1
v_gene: TRBV2
d_gene: .
abundance: .
CDR3aa: CASSSSRGNTEAFF
CDR3nt: TGTGCCAGCAGTTCAAGCCGAGGGAACACTGAAGCTTTCTTT

j_gene: TRBJ1-6
v_gene: TRBV29-1
d_gene: .
abundance: .
CDR3aa: CSVAARADSPLHF
CDR3nt: TGCAGCGTTGCGGCTAGGGCGGATTCACCCCTCCACTTT

j_gene: TRBJ1-2
v_gene: TRBV27
d_gene: .
abundance: .
CDR3aa: CASSPTVNYGYTF
CDR3nt: TGTGCCAGCAGTCCGACAGTTAACTATGGCTACACCTTC

j_gene: TRBJ2-1
v_gene: TRBV30
d_gene: .
abundance: .
CDR3aa: CAWSPLADEQFF
CDR3nt: TGTGCCTGGAGTCCACTAGCTGATGAGCAGTTCTTC

j_gene: TRBJ2-3
v_gene: TRBV9
d_gene: TRBD1
abundance: once
CDR3aa: CASSALDRGTDTQYF
CDR3nt: TGTGCCAGCAGCGCTTTGGACAGGGGCACAGATACGCAGTATTTT

j_gene: TRBJ2-1
v_gene: TRBV6-1
d_gene: .
abundance: .
CDR3aa: CASIWGGTNEQFF
CDR3nt: TGTGCCAGCATCTGGGGTGGAACCAATGAGCAGTTCTTC

j_gene: TRBJ2-7
v_gene: TRBV10-2
d_gene: .
abundance: .
CDR3aa: CASTRQAQQYF
CDR3nt: TGCGCCAGCACTCGACAGGCCCAGCAGTACTTC

j_gene: TRBJ1-2
v_gene: TRBV30
d_gene: .
abundance: .
CDR3aa: CAWSSWQPANYGYTF
CDR3nt: TGTGCCTGGAGTTCCTGGCAACCTGCTAACTATGGCTACACCTTC

j_gene: TRBJ1-2
v_gene: TRBV4-3
d_gene: .
abundance: .
CDR3aa: CASSQDRGWGESQGYTF
CDR3nt: TGCGCCAGCAGCCAAGATCGGGGGTGGGGGGAGTCTCAGGGCTACACCTTC

j_gene: TRBJ1-1
v_gene: TRBV19
d_gene: .
abundance: few
CDR3aa: CASSLTANTEAFF
CDR3nt: TGTGCCAGTAGTTTAACCGCCAACACTGAAGCTTTCTTT

j_gene: TRBJ2-5
v_gene: TRBV7-9
d_gene: TRBD2
abundance: once
CDR3aa: CASSPGLAGNQETQYF
CDR3nt: TGTGCCAGCAGCCCCGGACTAGCGGGGAACCAAGAGACCCAGTACTTC

j_gene: TRBJ1-1
v_gene: TRBV27
d_gene: .
abundance: .
CDR3aa: CASSFRGRNTEAFF
CDR3nt: TGTGCCAGCAGTTTTCGGGGGCGGAACACTGAAGCTTTCTTT

j_gene: TRBJ1-1
v_gene: TRBV5-6
d_gene: .
abundance: .
CDR3aa: CASSLFGRGGNTEAFF
CDR3nt: TGTGCCAGCAGCTTGTTTGGGAGAGGGGGGAACACTGAAGCTTTCTTT

j_gene: TRBJ2-2
v_gene: TRBV18
d_gene: .
abundance: .
CDR3aa: CASSPEITNTGELFF
CDR3nt: TGTGCCAGCTCACCGGAGATAACTAACACCGGGGAGCTGTTTTTT

j_gene: TRBJ2-1
v_gene: TRBV7-9
d_gene: .
abundance: .
CDR3aa: CASSLGPREQFF
CDR3nt: TGTGCCAGCAGCTTAGGACCCCGGGAGCAGTTCTTC

j_gene: TRBJ2-7
v_gene: TRBV7-8
d_gene: .
abundance: .
CDR3aa: CASQNSVKAYEQYF
CDR3nt: TGTGCCAGCCAGAACAGTGTAAAGGCCTACGAGCAGTACTTC

j_gene: TRBJ1-1
v_gene: TRBV29-1
d_gene: .
abundance: few
CDR3aa: CSVRGGGIAEAFF
CDR3nt: TGCAGCGTACGGGGAGGGGGTATTGCGGAAGCTTTCTTT

j_gene: TRBJ1-4
v_gene: TRBV5-1
d_gene: .
abundance: .
CDR3aa: CASSRTVGTNEKLFF
CDR3nt: TGCGCCAGCAGCAGAACCGTCGGAACTAATGAAAAACTGTTTTTT

j_gene: TRBJ2-5
v_gene: TRBV2
d_gene: .
abundance: .
CDR3aa: CASSSTAYQETQYF
CDR3nt: TGTGCCAGCAGTAGTACAGCGTACCAAGAGACCCAGTACTTC

j_gene: TRBJ2-7
v_gene: TRBV10-3
d_gene: TRBD2
abundance: .
CDR3aa: CAISSGGSYEQYF
CDR3nt: TGTGCCATCAGTAGCGGGGGCTCCTACGAGCAGTACTTC

j_gene: TRBJ1-2
v_gene: TRBV30
d_gene: .
abundance: .
CDR3aa: CAWSFGSNYGYTF
CDR3nt: TGTGCCTGGAGTTTCGGCTCTAACTATGGCTACACCTTC

j_gene: TRBJ2-7
v_gene: TRBV4-1
d_gene: .
abundance: .
CDR3aa: CASSRGQGYEQYF
CDR3nt: TGCGCCAGCAGCCGCGGGCAGGGCTACGAGCAGTACTTC

j_gene: TRBJ2-1
v_gene: TRBV6-5
d_gene: .
abundance: .
CDR3aa: CASSYSGGSYNEQFF
CDR3nt: TGTGCCAGCAGTTACTCAGGGGGTTCCTACAATGAGCAGTTCTTC

j_gene: TRBJ2-3
v_gene: TRBV5-6
d_gene: .
abundance: .
CDR3aa: CASSPDGTDTQYF
CDR3nt: TGTGCCAGCAGCCCGGATGGGACAGATACGCAGTATTTT

j_gene: TRBJ1-4
v_gene: TRBV9
d_gene: .
abundance: .
CDR3aa: CASSVGKVDEKLFF
CDR3nt: TGTGCCAGCAGCGTAGGGAAGGTTGACGAAAAACTGTTTTTT

j_gene: TRBJ2-3
v_gene: TRBV5-1
d_gene: TRBD1
abundance: .
CDR3aa: CASSLDRGRDTQYF
CDR3nt: TGCGCCAGCAGCTTGGACAGGGGGAGAGATACGCAGTATTTT

j_gene: TRBJ2-3
v_gene: TRBV7-9
d_gene: TRBD1
abundance: once
CDR3aa: CASSFYRGRDTQYF
CDR3nt: TGTGCCAGCAGCTTCTACAGGGGGCGTGATACGCAGTATTTT

j_gene: TRBJ1-3
v_gene: TRBV2
d_gene: .
abundance: .
CDR3aa: CASSVEAVLSGNTIYF
CDR3nt: TGTGCCAGCAGTGTGGAGGCTGTCCTCTCTGGAAACACCATATATTTT